These 22 T cell receptor beta chains were all obtained from the same sample, sequenced in a study of T cells in Graves' hyperthyroidism and ophthalmopathy. Amplification of TCR beta CDR3 regions used RNA as the template. Researchers ran a first-round RT-PCR on the TCR CDR3 using the HTBI primer set. TCRdb re-called the multiplex PCR reads with MiXCR, one entry per CDR3 protein. Of 600,000 to 850,000 distinct CDR3 sequences listed, approximately 19% are singletons. Sequencing was done on a sample of blood. All receptors derive from a woman in her forties or fifties with Graves' hyperthyroidism that later progressed to Graves' ophthalmopathy.

This clonotype was counted many times. J is TRBJ1-5 and V is TRBV5-1, with a possible D match to TRBD1 (6 bases). Trimming removed 0 bases from V and 5 bases from J, with 12 bases in between. The germline CDR1 and CDR2 sequences are SGHRS and YFSETQ. CDR3 size: 15 residues. DNA of the CDR3: TGCGCCAGCAGCTTGGGTTCAGGGGACCATCAGCCCCAGCATTTT. It yields the protein CASSLGSGDHQPQHF.

The rearrangement joins TRBV6-1 to TRBJ1-1; 7 bases map to TRBD1. J was trimmed by 5 bases and V by 5 bases; bases with no gene match: 11. The CDR3 covers 15 residues. CDR1 is MNHNS, CDR2 SASEGT, per germline. CDR3 residues: CASSFQGNRGTEAFF. The CDR3 bases are TGTGCCAGCAGTTTCCAGGGCAACAGGGGTACTGAAGCTTTCTTT.

The chain joins TRBV5-4 to TRBJ1-2, with no clear D. This CDR3 comprises 17 residues. Germline V gives CDR1 SGHNT, CDR2 YYREEE (reference sequence). The V and J ends lost 0 bases and 1 base respectively, with 16 bases between them. The DNA for the CDR3 is TGTGCCAGCAGCTTGGGAATTGGGCGGCAGCTTAACTATGGCTACACCTTC. Its translation is CASSLGIGRQLNYGYTF.

This clonotype has a handful of counts. This chain links TRBV6-5 with TRBJ2-7; TRBD2 matches at 8 bases. Per germline, CDR1 MNHEY and CDR2 SVGAGI. The J segment lost 2 bases and the V segment lost 0 bases, leaving 6 bases of the junction unmatched. The CDR3 spans 16 residues. The CDR3 spells CASSYSERGTTYEQYF. CDR3 in DNA: TGTGCCAGCAGTTACTCGGAGCGGGGGACAACCTACGAGCAGTACTTC.

The J gene is TRBJ1-5, the V gene TRBV9; 10 bases fit TRBD1. Unmatched junction bases numbered 7, after V lost 4 bases and J lost 6 bases. The germline gives CDR1 SGDLS, CDR2 YYNGEE. The CDR3 extends over 15 amino acids. The CDR3 is CASSMTGGAAQPQHF. The CDR3 DNA is TGTGCCAGCAGCATGACAGGGGGCGCGGCTCAGCCCCAGCATTTT.

The V call is TRBV6-1, the J call TRBJ1-4; maybe TRBD1 (5 bases). The V and J ends lost 6 bases and 6 bases respectively, with 14 bases between them. Germline V lookup: CDR1 MNHNS, CDR2 SASEGT. The CDR3 is 14 amino acids. The CDR3 spells CASRNPSRDEKLFF. The CDR3 bases are TGTGCCAGCAGGAACCCCAGCAGGGATGAAAAACTGTTTTTT.

In nucleotides, the CDR3 is TGTGCCAGTAGAACGACGGGACAGGGGGTAACGGATACGCAGTATTTT. Residues: CASRTTGQGVTDTQYF. The V call is TRBV19, the J call TRBJ2-3, with TRBD1 identical over 11 bases. This CDR3 has 16 residues. After removal of 6 bases from V and 6 bases from J, the junction contained 11 bases not matched to a gene. Per germline, CDR1 LNHDA and CDR2 SQIVND (reference sequence).

This clonotype was counted at least ten times. The chain couples TRBV2 to TRBJ1-5, with D uncertain. The CDR3 loop spans 15 amino acids. The germline V gene encodes CDR1 SNHLY and CDR2 FYNNEI. Trimming pared 6 bases from V and 0 bases from J, leaving 12 bases between. The CDR3, as DNA: TGTGCCAGCAGCCCAATTCTCCGTAGCAATCAGCCCCAGCATTTT. This translates into CASSPILRSNQPQHF.

This clonotype was recorded a few times. The chain couples TRBV28 to TRBJ1-1; TRBD1 matches at 7 bases. The V segment lost 7 bases and the J segment 4 bases; nucleotides outside the gene matches: 9. This CDR3 spans 14 amino acids. CDR1 and CDR2 from the germline V gene are MDHEN and SYDVKM. The CDR3 DNA sequence: TGTGCCAGCACCGAATTTGACAGGGCCACTGAAGCTTTCTTT. It translates to CASTEFDRATEAFF.

In its sample, this clonotype was seen many times. V usage is TRBV29-1 and J usage is TRBJ2-5, with 7 bases aligning to TRBD1. Germline lookup yields CDR1 SQVTM and CDR2 ANQGSEA. This CDR3 is built from 15 residues. V shed 0 bases and J 0 bases; nucleotides not matched to a gene: 4. DNA for the CDR3: TGCAGCGTTGAAGAGGGGACAGCGTACCAAGAGACCCAGTACTTC. Translated: CSVEEGTAYQETQYF.

As for this clonotype: A much larger clone lies one base from this, so it may be a read error. The chain has TRBV7-9 and TRBJ1-1; no clear D gene. This CDR3 comprises 13 residues. V lost 0 bases and J 5 bases, leaving 7 bases between the germline ends. Looked up from germline, CDR1 is SEHNR and CDR2 is FQNEAQ (reference sequence). CDR3 amino acids: CASSLAEKTEAFF. The CDR3 DNA is TGTGCCAGCAGCTTAGCTGAGAAGACTGAAGCTTTCTTT.

This clonotype was counted a few times. This sequence joins TRBV6-1 and TRBJ2-4; tentatively, D is TRBD1 (6 bases). CDR1 and CDR2 (germline): MNHNS, SASEGT. Trimming took off 4 bases at V and 9 bases at J, with 22 bases between the two ends. The CDR3 sequence is 16 residues long. CDR3 bases: TGTGCCAGCAGTGCTCATGGGGGCGCCCAGGGGAGCATTCAGTACTTC. Protein product: CASSAHGGAQGSIQYF.

This clonotype was counted a few times. The chain carries TRBV5-8 and TRBJ1-1, with D maybe TRBD1 (6 bases). The V end lost 0 bases, the J end lost 6 bases, and 21 bases lay between the germline ends. CDR1 and CDR2 from the germline V gene are SGHTS and YDEGEE. The CDR3 extends over 17 amino acids. This chain's CDR3 is CASSLVQGLALSAEAFF. For the CDR3, the DNA is TGTGCCAGCAGCTTGGTACAGGGTTTGGCACTTTCGGCTGAAGCTTTCTTT. Together with reference TRBV5-8 and TRBJ1-1, the CDR3 gives the full variable domain: EAGVTQSPTHLIKTRGQQATLRCSPISGHTSVYWYQQALGLGLQFLLWYDEGEERNRGNFPPRFSGRQFPNYSSELNVNALELEDSALYLCASSLVQGLALSAEAFFGQGTRLTVV.

This clonotype was seen more than once but under ten times. CDR3 nucleotide sequence: TGTGCCATGGGGACAGGGGGCGTAGGGAACACCGGGGAGCTGTTTTTT. Translating it yields CAMGTGGVGNTGELFF. V gene TRBV10-3 combines with J gene TRBJ2-2, with 12 nucleotides matching TRBD1. The germline gives CDR1 ENHRY, CDR2 SYGVKD. With 9 bases clipped from V and 1 base from J, the junction kept 6 bases outside the gene matches. This CDR3 is built from 16 residues.

The chain has TRBV11-2 and TRBJ2-5; D not resolved. Germline assignment: CDR1 SGHAT and CDR2 FQNNGV. The length of the CDR3 is 14 residues. V lost 4 bases to trimming and J lost 2 bases, with 11 bases between them. The chain's CDR3 is CASSSNSMQETQYF. The CDR3 DNA is TGTGCCAGCAGCTCTAACAGCATGCAAGAGACCCAGTACTTC.

Ten or more counts support this clonotype. The chain carries TRBV7-6 and TRBJ2-3; unclear D gene. The CDR3 extends over 13 amino acids. The V end was cut by 1 base, the J end by 2 bases, with 4 bases between. Germline V gives CDR1 SGHVS, CDR2 FNYEAQ. CDR3 residues: CASSLVYTDTQYF. In nucleotides, the CDR3 is TGTGCCAGCAGCTTAGTCTACACAGATACGCAGTATTTT.

This clonotype was found many times. The J gene is TRBJ2-7, the V gene TRBV2; TRBD2 is a possible D gene (7 bases). Trimming pared 6 bases from V and 7 bases from J, leaving 19 bases between. CDR3 length: 14 residues. Germline CDR1 SNHLY, CDR2 FYNNEI. The chain's CDR3 is CASRPGRGAGEQYF. The CDR3, as DNA: TGTGCCAGCAGACCGGGACGGGGGGCCGGGGAGCAGTACTTC.

This chain uses TRBV28 with TRBJ2-7; 10 bases agree with TRBD1. Looked up from germline, CDR1 is MDHEN and CDR2 is SYDVKM. V gave up 5 bases and J gave up 7 bases; unmatched junction bases: 11. The length of the CDR3 is 15 residues. The CDR3 nucleotides are TGTGCCAGCAGTGTGCCGGGACAGGGGATCGGAGAGCAGTACTTC. It yields the protein CASSVPGQGIGEQYF.

V gene TRBV3-1 combines with J gene TRBJ1-3; perhaps TRBD1 as D (6 bases). The V gene's germline CDR1 is LGHDT and CDR2 YNNKEL (reference sequence). Deletions cut 5 bases from V and 3 bases from J, with 11 bases between. This CDR3 comprises 14 residues. The CDR3 nucleotides read TGTGCCAGCAGCGCACAGGGTATTGGAAACACCATATATTTT. It yields the protein CASSAQGIGNTIYF.

There are many counts of this clonotype. V gene TRBV2 combines with J gene TRBJ1-2; weak D call: TRBD1 (5 bases). This CDR3 spans 14 amino acids. V lost 6 bases to trimming and J lost 4 bases, with 15 bases between them. Germline V gene sequence: CDR1 SNHLY, CDR2 FYNNEI. This CDR3 reads CASSQEGLGYGYTF. The CDR3 region has the DNA TGTGCCAGCAGCCAGGAGGGGCTTGGCTATGGCTACACCTTC.

In its sample, this clonotype was seen many times. The genes are TRBV6-2 or TRBV6-3 and TRBJ2-5; perhaps TRBD2 as D (5 bases). Germline CDR1 MNHEY, CDR2 SVGEGT. The CDR3 extends over 13 amino acids. The V end was cut by 2 bases, the J end by 7 bases, with 11 bases between. In DNA form, the CDR3 reads TGTGCCAGCAGTTACGAGGGCTTGGGGACCCAGTACTTC. Translation gives CASSYEGLGTQYF.

This clonotype was found a few times. The CDR3, as DNA: TGTGCCATCAGTGCTGGGGTGAACACTGAAGCTTTCTTT. This gives the protein CAISAGVNTEAFF. The gene calls are TRBV10-3 and TRBJ1-1, with D unresolved. This CDR3 has 13 amino acids. In germline, CDR1 is ENHRY, CDR2 SYGVKD. Trimming pared 4 bases from V and 0 bases from J, leaving 6 bases between.